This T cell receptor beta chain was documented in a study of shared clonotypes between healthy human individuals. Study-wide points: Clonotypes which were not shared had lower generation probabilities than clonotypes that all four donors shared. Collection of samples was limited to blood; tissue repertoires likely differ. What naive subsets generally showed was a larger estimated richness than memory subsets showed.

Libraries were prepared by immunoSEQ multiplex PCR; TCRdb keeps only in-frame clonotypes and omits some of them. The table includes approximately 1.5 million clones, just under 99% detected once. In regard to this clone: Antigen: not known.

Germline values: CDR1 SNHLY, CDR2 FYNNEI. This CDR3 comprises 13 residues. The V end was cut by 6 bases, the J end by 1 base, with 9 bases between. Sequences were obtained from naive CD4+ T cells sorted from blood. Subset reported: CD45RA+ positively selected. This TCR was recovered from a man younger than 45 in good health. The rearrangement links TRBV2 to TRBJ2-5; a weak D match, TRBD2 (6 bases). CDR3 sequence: CASRWDSQETQYF. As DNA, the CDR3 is TGTGCCAGCAGATGGGACTCCCAAGAGACCCAGTACTTC.